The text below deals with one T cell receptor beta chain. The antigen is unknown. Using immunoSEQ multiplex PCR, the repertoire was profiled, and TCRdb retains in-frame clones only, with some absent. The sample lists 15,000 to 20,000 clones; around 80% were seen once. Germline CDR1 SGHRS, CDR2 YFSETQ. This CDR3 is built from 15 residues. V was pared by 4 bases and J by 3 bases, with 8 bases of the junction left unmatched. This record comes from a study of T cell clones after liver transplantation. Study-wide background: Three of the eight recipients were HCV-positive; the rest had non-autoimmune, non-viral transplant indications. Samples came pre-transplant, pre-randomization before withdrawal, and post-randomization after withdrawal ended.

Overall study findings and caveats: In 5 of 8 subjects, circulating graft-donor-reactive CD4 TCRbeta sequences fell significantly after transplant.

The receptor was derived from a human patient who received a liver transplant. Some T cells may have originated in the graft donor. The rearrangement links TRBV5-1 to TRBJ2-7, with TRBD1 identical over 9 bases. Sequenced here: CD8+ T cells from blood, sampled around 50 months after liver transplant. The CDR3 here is CASSARQGVLYEQYF. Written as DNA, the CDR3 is TGCGCCAGCAGCGCTAGACAGGGGGTTCTCTACGAGCAGTACTTC.